This is a list of T cell receptor beta chains from one sample in a study of blood T cell repertoires in COVID-19. The method was immunoSEQ multiplex PCR; TCRdb's version includes in-frame clones alone and lacks a portion of them. The sample carries some 80,000 clones, approximately 92% recorded once. The sample taken for sequencing was peripheral blood. The receptors derive from a woman aged 80 or older with acute or convalescent COVID-19. CDR3s include the opening cysteine and the closing phenylalanine or tryptophan. A D gene is named only where the DNA matches it firmly. The size field is filled for only some rows; it gives once, few, many or a size class.

d_gene,len,v_gene,j_gene,abundance,CDR3nt,CDR3aa
TRBD1,16,TRBV2,TRBJ2-7,few,TGTGCCAGCAGTCCGGGACAGGGGTCTATAACCTACGAGCAGTACTTC,CASSPGQGSITYEQYF
TRBD1,15,TRBV2,TRBJ2-7,-,TGTGCCAGCAGTGCGGGACAGGGGTACTCCTACGAGCAGTACTTC,CASSAGQGYSYEQYF
TRBD2,16,TRBV5-4,TRBJ2-1,-,TGTGCCAGCAGAAGGACTAGCGGGGACCTTGACAATGAGCAGTTCTTC,CASRRTSGDLDNEQFF
TRBD2,14,TRBV5-1,TRBJ2-3,-,TGCGCCAGCAGTCTAGCGGGGATTACAGATACGCAGTATTTT,CASSLAGITDTQYF
TRBD2,16,TRBV5-1,TRBJ2-1,once,TGCGCCAGCAGCTTGACTAGCGGGAGTTCTATCAATGAGCAGTTCTTC,CASSLTSGSSINEQFF
-,14,TRBV6-5,TRBJ2-6,-,TGTGCCATCGCGACAGCCTCTGGGGCCAACGTCCTGACTTTC,CAIATASGANVLTF
-,12,TRBV19,TRBJ2-1,-,TGTGCCAGTAGTAAATTCCCCATGGAGCAGTTCTTC,CASSKFPMEQFF
-,13,TRBV2,TRBJ1-1,once,TGTGCCAGCACAGGGGAGGGGAACACTGAAGCTTTCTTT,CASTGEGNTEAFF
-,14,TRBV6-5,TRBJ1-1,-,TGTGCCAGCCGAGGGGCAGGGGCGAACACTGAAGCTTTCTTT,CASRGAGANTEAFF
TRBD1,15,TRBV9,TRBJ2-5,-,TGTGCCAGCAGCGTAGCTGGGGGACAGGGAGAGACCCAGTACTTC,CASSVAGGQGETQYF
-,12,TRBV6-5,TRBJ1-1,once,TGTGCCAGTAGGACGGGGGTCACTGAAGCTTTCTTT,CASRTGVTEAFF
TRBD1,13,TRBV6-2/TRBV6-3,TRBJ1-1,-,TGTGCCAGCAGTTACCAGCGACAGGGGGCAGCTTTCTTT,CASSYQRQGAAFF
TRBD2,17,TRBV2,TRBJ2-5,few,TGTGCCAGCAGAGCTCAAGCTAGCGGGGTGCCGCAAGAGACCCAGTACTTC,CASRAQASGVPQETQYF
-,14,TRBV2,TRBJ1-1,-,TGTGCCAGCAGTGAACGGCGAGTGGAGGCTGAAGCTTTCTTT,CASSERRVEAEAFF
-,15,TRBV11-2,TRBJ2-5,-,TGTGCCAGCAGCTTAGATGCAGGGTACCAAGAGACCCAGTACTTC,CASSLDAGYQETQYF
-,16,TRBV6-1,TRBJ2-7,-,TGTGCCAGCAGTGGTAAATCAGGGGCCATCCCCTACGAGCAGTACTTC,CASSGKSGAIPYEQYF
TRBD2,16,TRBV9,TRBJ2-2,once,TGTGCCAGCAGCGCTAGCGGGAGCTGGAACACCGGGGAGCTGTTTTTT,CASSASGSWNTGELFF
-,12,TRBV28,TRBJ2-7,-,TGTGCCAGCAGTTTAGAGGCCTACGAGCAGTACTTC,CASSLEAYEQYF
TRBD1,16,TRBV5-1,TRBJ2-3,-,TGCGCCAGCAGCCTCACACCGGGACAGCTAACAGATACGCAGTATTTT,CASSLTPGQLTDTQYF
TRBD2,16,TRBV7-2,TRBJ2-7,-,TGTGCCAGCAGCTTTACCGGGACTAGCGGGAGTTACGAGCAGTACTTC,CASSFTGTSGSYEQYF
-,17,TRBV10-3,TRBJ1-3,few,TGTGCCATCAGTACACAAGTCAGGTCCCTCGGTGGAAACACCATATATTTT,CAISTQVRSLGGNTIYF
TRBD1,13,TRBV28,TRBJ1-4,-,TGTGCCATATTGGACAGGGAAAGAGGAAAACTGTTTTTT,CAILDRERGKLFF
TRBD1,13,TRBV6-6,TRBJ1-2,-,TGTGCCAGCAGTCATCGGACAGGGCATGGCTACACCTTC,CASSHRTGHGYTF
-,16,TRBV7-8,TRBJ1-2,-,TGTGCCAGCAGCTTAGCGACGTCAGGGGAGTACTATGGCTACACCTTC,CASSLATSGEYYGYTF
-,15,TRBV7-9,TRBJ1-6,-,TGTGCCAGCAGCTTAGACTCCCCGGGGAATTCACCCCTCCACTTT,CASSLDSPGNSPLHF
TRBD2,16,TRBV27,TRBJ2-2,-,TGTGCCAGCAGTCCCCTACTAGCGGCGAACACCGGGGAGCTGTTTTTT,CASSPLLAANTGELFF
-,16,TRBV27,TRBJ1-5,-,TGTGCCAGCAGTTTCCGGTTACAGGGCCGTATTCAGCCCCAGCATTTT,CASSFRLQGRIQPQHF
-,12,TRBV3-1/TRBV3-2,TRBJ2-2,-,TGTGCCAGCAGCCGGGGAGGCGGGGAGCTGTTTTTT,CASSRGGGELFF
-,14,TRBV5-1,TRBJ1-2,-,TGCGCCAGCAGCTTGTGGGAGTCCAACTATGGCTACACCTTC,CASSLWESNYGYTF
-,14,TRBV18,TRBJ2-5,once,TGTGCCAGCTCACCGGCGGGATCTTGGGAGACCCAGTACTTC,CASSPAGSWETQYF
-,13,TRBV11-3,TRBJ1-4,-,TGTGCCAGCAGCTTAGGGCCTGATGAAAAACTGTTTTTT,CASSLGPDEKLFF
TRBD2,15,TRBV7-2,TRBJ2-7,-,TGTGCCAGCAGCCCACTGGAAGCGGGGGCCTACGAGCAGTACTTC,CASSPLEAGAYEQYF
-,14,TRBV9,TRBJ1-4,-,TGTGCCAGCAGCACCCCCGGGGGGGGTGAAAAACTGTTTTTT,CASSTPGGGEKLFF
TRBD2,14,TRBV9,TRBJ2-7,once,TGTGCCAGCAGCTCCCGGGACTATAACTACGAGCAGTACTTC,CASSSRDYNYEQYF
TRBD1,15,TRBV5-1,TRBJ1-6,-,TGCGCCAGCAGCCCGACGGGACAGTCTAATTCACCCCTCCACTTT,CASSPTGQSNSPLHF
-,16,TRBV2,TRBJ2-1,-,TGTGCCAGCATTTCAACACCCTCTAGCTCCTACAATGAGCAGTTCTTC,CASISTPSSSYNEQFF
TRBD1,15,TRBV19,TRBJ1-6,-,TGTGCCAGTAAGCTACAGGGGGCTCTAAATTCACCCCTCCACTTT,CASKLQGALNSPLHF
TRBD1,15,TRBV19,TRBJ1-1,-,TGTGCCAGTAGTATTGGGACAGGCGGGGACACTGAAGCTTTCTTT,CASSIGTGGDTEAFF
TRBD1,14,TRBV19,TRBJ2-7,-,TGTGCCAGTAGTACAGGGGGCCCCCCCTACGAGCAGTACTTC,CASSTGGPPYEQYF
TRBD1,14,TRBV6-5,TRBJ1-2,-,TGTGCCAGCAGTTACTCAGGGGGCCAGTATGGCTACACCTTC,CASSYSGGQYGYTF
TRBD1,12,TRBV12-3/TRBV12-4,TRBJ1-3,-,TGTGCCAGCAGGTACAGGGGACACACCATATATTTT,CASRYRGHTIYF
TRBD2,20,TRBV4-1,TRBJ2-5,-,TGCGCCAGCAGCCAAGAGCCTACGGGGACTAGCGGGAGGGCCAGGGAGACCCAGTACTTC,CASSQEPTGTSGRARETQYF
-,14,TRBV11-2,TRBJ2-7,few,TGTGCCAGCAGCTTAGTTGGCAGCTCCTACGAGCAGTACTTC,CASSLVGSSYEQYF
TRBD2,16,TRBV28,TRBJ2-7,-,TGTGCCAGCAGCCAACCCGGGCGGGAGTTGCTGAACGAGCAGTACTTC,CASSQPGRELLNEQYF
-,15,TRBV9,TRBJ2-1,-,TGTGCCAGCAGCGTCAGCGGTAGCTCCTACAATGAGCAGTTCTTC,CASSVSGSSYNEQFF
TRBD2,14,TRBV6-5,TRBJ2-1,-,TGTGCCAGCAGTCGGGACTACTTAAACAATGAGCAGTTCTTC,CASSRDYLNNEQFF
TRBD2,17,TRBV7-2,TRBJ2-2,-,TGTGCCAGCAGTATCGGACTAGCGGGGGGAGGTACCGGGGAGCTGTTTTTT,CASSIGLAGGGTGELFF
TRBD2,15,TRBV4-1,TRBJ2-1,-,TGCGCCAGCAGCCAAGATGGGGGGGAGTACAATGAGCAGTTCTTC,CASSQDGGEYNEQFF
-,11,TRBV3-1/TRBV3-2,TRBJ1-1,-,TGTGCCAGCAGCCTGAGCACTGAAGCTTTCTTT,CASSLSTEAFF
-,12,TRBV12-5,TRBJ1-1,-,TGTGCTAGTGGGGTATCGGACACTGAAGCTTTCTTT,CASGVSDTEAFF
-,17,TRBV19,TRBJ1-1,few,TGTGCCAGTAGTATAGAGATAGGGGGGACTATGAACACTGAAGCTTTCTTT,CASSIEIGGTMNTEAFF
TRBD1,13,TRBV5-1,TRBJ1-1,-,TGCGCCAGCAGCGGGGGACAGGGCACTGAAGCTTTCTTT,CASSGGQGTEAFF
TRBD1,15,TRBV3-1/TRBV3-2,TRBJ1-2,few,TGTGCCAGCAGCCCCTACAGGGGGCCTAACTATGGCTACACCTTC,CASSPYRGPNYGYTF